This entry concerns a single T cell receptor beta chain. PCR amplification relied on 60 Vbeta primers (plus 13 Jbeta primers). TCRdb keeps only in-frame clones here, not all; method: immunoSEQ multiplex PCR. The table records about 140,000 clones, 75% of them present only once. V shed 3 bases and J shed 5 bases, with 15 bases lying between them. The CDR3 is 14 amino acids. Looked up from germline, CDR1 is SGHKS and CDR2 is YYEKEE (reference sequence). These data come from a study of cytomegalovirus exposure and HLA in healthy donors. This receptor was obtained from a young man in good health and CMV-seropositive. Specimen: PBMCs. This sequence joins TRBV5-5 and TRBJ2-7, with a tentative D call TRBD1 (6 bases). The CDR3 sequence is CASSSTQGSHEQYF. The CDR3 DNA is TGTGCCAGCAGCTCAACACAGGGCAGTCACGAGCAGTACTTC. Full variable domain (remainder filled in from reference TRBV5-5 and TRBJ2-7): DAGVTQSPTHLIKTRGQQVTLRCSPISGHKSVSWYQQVLGQGPQFIFQYYEKEERGRGNFPDRFSARQFPNYSSELNVNALLLGDSALYLCASSSTQGSHEQYFGPGTRLTVT.